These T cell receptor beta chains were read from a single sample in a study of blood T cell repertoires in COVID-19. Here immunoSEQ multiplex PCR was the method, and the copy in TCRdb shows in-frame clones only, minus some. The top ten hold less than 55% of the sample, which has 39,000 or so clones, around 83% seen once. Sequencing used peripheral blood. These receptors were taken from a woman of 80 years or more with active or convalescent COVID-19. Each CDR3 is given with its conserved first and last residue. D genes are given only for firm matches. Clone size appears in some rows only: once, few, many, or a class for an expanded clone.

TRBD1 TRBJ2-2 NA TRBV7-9 TGTGCCAGCAGCTTAGGGACAGGGATCATAGGGGAGCTGTTTTTT CASSLGTGIIGELFF
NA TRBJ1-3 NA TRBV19 TGTGCCCGCCATCCGGGGGAGGGGACCTTCTTCCCACATTCTGGAAACACCATATATTTT CARHPGEGTFFPHSGNTIYF
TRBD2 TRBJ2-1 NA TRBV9 TGTGCCAGCAGCCCTAGCGGGACCTCCTACAATGAGCAGTTCTTC CASSPSGTSYNEQFF
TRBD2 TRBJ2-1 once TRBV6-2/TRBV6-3 TGTGCCAGCAGTCCACTAGCGGGAGGTCGGAACAATGAGCAGTTCTTC CASSPLAGGRNNEQFF
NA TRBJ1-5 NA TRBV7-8 TGTGCCAGCAGCTATCTGGGGGGTAGTATAAGCAATCAGCCCCAGCATTTT CASSYLGGSISNQPQHF
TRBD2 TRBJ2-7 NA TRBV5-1 TGCGCCAGCAGCAACCTAGCGGAGGGCTACGAGCAGTACTTC CASSNLAEGYEQYF
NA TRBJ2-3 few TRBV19 TGTGCCAGTAGGCAGTACCGGAGCGGCACAGATACGCAGTATTTT CASRQYRSGTDTQYF
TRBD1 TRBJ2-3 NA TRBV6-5 TGTGCCAGCAGTCTGGGACAGGGGGTCCCAGATACGCAGTATTTT CASSLGQGVPDTQYF
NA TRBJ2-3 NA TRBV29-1 TGCAGCGCCGGTGGCGAGGGGGGGTCCACAGATACGCAGTATTTT CSAGGEGGSTDTQYF
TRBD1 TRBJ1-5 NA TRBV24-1 TGTGCCACCAGTGGTACCGGGACAGGGATGGGCAATCAGCCCCAGCATTTT CATSGTGTGMGNQPQHF
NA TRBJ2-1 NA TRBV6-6 TGTGCCAGCGGCGGACAGCTGGTTGAGCAGTTCTTC CASGGQLVEQFF
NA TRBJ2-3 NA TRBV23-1 TGCGCCAGCAGTCAAATGGGGATATCTAACACAGGGTTATTCTCAGATACGCAGTATTTT CASSQMGISNTGLFSDTQYF
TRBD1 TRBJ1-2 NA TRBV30 TGTGCCTGGAGGCTACAGGGGGACTTCTATGGCTACACCTTC CAWRLQGDFYGYTF
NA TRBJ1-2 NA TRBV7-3 TGTGCCAGCAGCTTAACGGGCGGGTATGGCTACACCTTC CASSLTGGYGYTF
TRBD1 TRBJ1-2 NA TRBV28 TGTGCCAGCAGTTTAGACAGGGGGGAAGGCTACACCTTC CASSLDRGEGYTF
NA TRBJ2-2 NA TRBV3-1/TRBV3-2 TGTGCCAGCAGCCCGGACTCACGGAACACCGGGGAGCTGTTTTTT CASSPDSRNTGELFF
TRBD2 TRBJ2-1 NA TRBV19 TGTGCCAGTAGATCTCTAGCGGGGCTTGGGAATGAGCAGTTCTTC CASRSLAGLGNEQFF
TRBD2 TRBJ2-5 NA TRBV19 TGTGCCAGTAGTGCTACTAGCGGGAGAGGAGAGACCCAGTACTTC CASSATSGRGETQYF
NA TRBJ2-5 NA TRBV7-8 TGTGCCAGCAGCTTAGGCAGGCACCAAGAGACCCAGTACTTC CASSLGRHQETQYF
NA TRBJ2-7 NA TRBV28 TGTGCCAGCAGGGGATGGACAGCGCGTGACGAGCAGTACTTC CASRGWTARDEQYF
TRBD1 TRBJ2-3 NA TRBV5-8 TGTGCCAGCAGCCAGGGGGCGCATGTAGCAGATACGCAGTATTTT CASSQGAHVADTQYF
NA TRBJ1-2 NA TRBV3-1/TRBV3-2 TGTGCCAGCAGCGCCCACCCTCAGGTGTTGGGCTACACCTTC CASSAHPQVLGYTF
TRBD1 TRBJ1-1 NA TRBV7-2 TGTGCCAGCAGCTTATATAGGGGGCCGGGGAACACTGAAGCTTTCTTT CASSLYRGPGNTEAFF
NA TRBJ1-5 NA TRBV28 TGTGCCAGCAGCTACCGGCCTGGAGGGGCCAATCAGCCCCAGCATTTT CASSYRPGGANQPQHF
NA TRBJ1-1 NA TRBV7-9 TGTGCCAGCAGCTCGCGTGGGACACCAAATAGCGGGACTGAAGCTTTCTTT CASSSRGTPNSGTEAFF
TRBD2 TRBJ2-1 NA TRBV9 TGTGCCAGCAGCGTAGAAACTAGCGGGAGCAAACAGTTCTTC CASSVETSGSKQFF
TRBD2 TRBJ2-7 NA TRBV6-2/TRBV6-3 TGTGCCAGCAGTTACGGGACTAGCGGTTTGCGGGAGCAGTACTTC CASSYGTSGLREQYF
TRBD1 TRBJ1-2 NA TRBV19 TGTGCCAGTAGTAGGCCTGGACAGGCCCCAGGCTACACCTTC CASSRPGQAPGYTF
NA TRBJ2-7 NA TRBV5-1 TGCGCCAGCAGCTTTTCCAGGGTATACCAATCCTACGAGCAGTACTTC CASSFSRVYQSYEQYF
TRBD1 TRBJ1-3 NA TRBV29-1 TGCAGCGTTGAAGAAGGTATTAGGACAGGGCGATACTCTGGAAACACCATATATTTT CSVEEGIRTGRYSGNTIYF
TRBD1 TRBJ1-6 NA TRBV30 TGTGCGTGGTCGACAGGGCGGAATTCACCCCTCCACTTT CAWSTGRNSPLHF
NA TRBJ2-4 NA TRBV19 TGTGCCAGTAGCCCCTTATCGGGTGATAACATTCAGTACTTC CASSPLSGDNIQYF
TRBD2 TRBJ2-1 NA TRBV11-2 TGTGCCAGCAGCGGACTAGCGGGAGGGTCGAAAAATGAGCAGTTCTTC CASSGLAGGSKNEQFF
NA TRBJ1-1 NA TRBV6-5 TGTGCCGTGAAAGGAGGGGACACTGAAGCTTTCTTT CAVKGGDTEAFF
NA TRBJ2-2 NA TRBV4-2 TGTGCCAGCAGCCAAGAGTATAGGACAGAGGAGCTGTTTTTT CASSQEYRTEELFF
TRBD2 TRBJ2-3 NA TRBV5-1 TGCGCCAGCTTCCAAATAGCGGGAGGGTTAGATACGCAGTATTTT CASFQIAGGLDTQYF
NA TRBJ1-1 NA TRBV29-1 TGCAGCGTTGAGGTTTCGGGGGGATACACTGAAGCTTTCTTT CSVEVSGGYTEAFF
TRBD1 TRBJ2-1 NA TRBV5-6 TGTGCCAGCAGCTTCCTGGACAGGGGATACGACAATGAGCAGTTCTTC CASSFLDRGYDNEQFF
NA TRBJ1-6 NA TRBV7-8 TGTGCCAGCATGCGGGGTATTCCTCTCGGCATAAATTCACCCCTCCACTTT CASMRGIPLGINSPLHF
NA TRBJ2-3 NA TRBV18 TGTGCCAGCTCACCTGGGGCAGCAGATACGCAGTATTTT CASSPGAADTQYF
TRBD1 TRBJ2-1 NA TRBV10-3 TGTGCCATCAGTGAATTCCCCATAGGGCAGGGGGCGAATGAGCAGTTCTTC CAISEFPIGQGANEQFF
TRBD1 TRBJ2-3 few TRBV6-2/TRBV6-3 TGTGCCAGCAGTTTGGGACAGACGCCACAGTATTTT CASSLGQTPQYF
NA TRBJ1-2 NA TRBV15 TGTGCCACCAGCAGCGGGGGTTCGGACCTAGGGGGCTACACCTTC CATSSGGSDLGGYTF
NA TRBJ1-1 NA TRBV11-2 TGTGCCAGCAGCCTTCAGGGAGGGAACACTGAAGCTTTCTTT CASSLQGGNTEAFF
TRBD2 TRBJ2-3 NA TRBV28 TGTGCCAGCAGGCCGGGAGACGGGAGGGATACGCAGTATTTT CASRPGDGRDTQYF
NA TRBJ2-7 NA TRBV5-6 TGTGCCAGCAGCTTGGATAGTACCTACGAGCAGTACTTC CASSLDSTYEQYF
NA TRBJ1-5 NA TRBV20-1 TGCAGTGCTAGTTCAGGGATGGGCAATCAGCCCCAGCATTTT CSASSGMGNQPQHF
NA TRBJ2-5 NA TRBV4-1 TGCGCCAGCAGCCAAGAATCAGCACTACTAGAGACCCAGTACTTC CASSQESALLETQYF
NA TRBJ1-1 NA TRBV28 TGTGCCAGCACCCCCCCTGGGAGGCACACTGAAGCTTTCTTT CASTPPGRHTEAFF
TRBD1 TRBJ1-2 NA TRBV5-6 TGTGCCAGCAGCCCTACCGCTGGGACAGGGGGCTATGGCTACACCTTC CASSPTAGTGGYGYTF
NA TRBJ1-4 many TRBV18 TGTGCCAGCTCACCACTGAACGGAAAACTGTTTTTT CASSPLNGKLFF
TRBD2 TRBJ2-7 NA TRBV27 TGTGCCAGCAGCCACAAGCGCGGGGGGTACGAGCAGTACTTC CASSHKRGGYEQYF
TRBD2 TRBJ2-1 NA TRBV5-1 TGCGCCAGCAGCTTGGGACTAGCGGGAGACCCCTCCTACAATGAGCAGTTCTTC CASSLGLAGDPSYNEQFF
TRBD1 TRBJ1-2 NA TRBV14 TGTGCCAGCAGCCAGGTGGGACAGTCCTATGGCTACACCTTC CASSQVGQSYGYTF
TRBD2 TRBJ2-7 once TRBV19 TGTGCCAGTAGTATACTAGCGGGAGTCTACGAGCAGTACTTC CASSILAGVYEQYF